Presented here are 23 T cell receptor beta chains from one specimen sequenced in a study of T cells in Graves' hyperthyroidism and ophthalmopathy. TCR beta CDR3 sequences were amplified from RNA transcripts. The study used the HTBI primer set for a first-round RT-PCR of the TCR CDR3. One entry per CDR3 protein, called by TCRdb with MiXCR from the multiplex PCR reads. The data show hundreds of thousands of distinct CDR3 sequences, just under 20% seen once. The sequenced sample was blood. The source is a man aged 40-49 years with Graves' ophthalmopathy.

In this sample, this clonotype turned up a few times. This chain connects TRBV6-5 to TRBJ2-5; D is unresolved. Germline CDR1 and CDR2: MNHEY and SVGAGI. The CDR3 is 14 amino acids. Trimming pared 2 bases from V and 5 bases from J, leaving 12 bases between. In DNA, the CDR3 is TGTGCCAGCAGTTACAGCCCACCAGCGGAGACCCAGTACTTC. Translation gives CASSYSPPAETQYF.

Many counts were recorded for this clonotype. The chain recombines TRBV29-1 with TRBJ1-1; no clear D gene. CDR1 and CDR2 (germline): SQVTM, ANQGSEA. V lost 4 bases, J lost 0 bases, and 3 bases lay in between. The CDR3 is made up of 11 amino acids. CDR3 sequence: CSVAMNTEAFF. DNA of the CDR3: TGCAGCGTTGCAATGAACACTGAAGCTTTCTTT.

This clonotype was seen at least ten times. V gene TRBV6-2 or TRBV6-3 combines with J gene TRBJ2-1; TRBD1 might be the D (5 bases). The V gene's germline CDR1 is MNHEY and CDR2 SVGEGT. The CDR3 has 17 amino acids. The V and J ends lost 2 bases and 0 bases respectively, with 14 bases between them. The CDR3 spells CASSYLGRGSSYNEQFF. The CDR3 region has the DNA TGTGCCAGCAGTTACCTGGGAAGGGGTAGCTCCTACAATGAGCAGTTCTTC.

This clonotype has a handful of counts. The V and J genes are TRBV28 and TRBJ2-3; TRBD2 matches 10 bases. The germline V gene has CDR1 MDHEN and CDR2 SYDVKM. Trimming cost V 6 bases and J 7 bases; bases outside gene matches: 10. This CDR3 region has 15 residues. The CDR3, as DNA: TGTGCCAGCAGCCGTACTAGCGGGGCCCTTAATACGCAGTATTTT. Its translation is CASSRTSGALNTQYF. The whole variable domain, filled in from reference TRBV28 and TRBJ2-3, reads DVKVTQSSRYLVKRTGEKVFLECVQDMDHENMFWYRQDPGLGLRLIYFSYDVKMKEKGDIPEGYSVSREKKERFSLILESASTNQTSMYLCASSRTSGALNTQYFGPGTRLTVL.

A single count supports this clonotype. This chain joins TRBV10-3 and TRBJ2-2; TRBD2 agrees at 14 bases. This CDR3 contains 17 residues. Germline lookup yields CDR1 ENHRY and CDR2 SYGVKD. The junction had 10 bases not matched to a gene; V was cut back by 8 bases and J by 5 bases. CDR3 bases: TGTGCCATCCCCCGGACTAGCGGGAGGTCGGGAACCGGGGAGCTGTTTTTT. Protein product: CAIPRTSGRSGTGELFF.

This clonotype turned up a few times. The chain joins TRBV4-1 to TRBJ1-4; the D gene is possibly TRBD1 (6 bases). The germline V gene has CDR1 MGHRA and CDR2 YSYEKL. The length of the CDR3 is 14 residues. Trimming cost V 2 bases and J 6 bases, with 10 bases left between them. CDR3 in amino acids: CASSQTGTYEKLFF. The DNA for the CDR3 is TGCGCCAGCAGCCAAACAGGGACCTATGAAAAACTGTTTTTT.

The rearrangement joins TRBV29-1 to TRBJ2-5; D is uncertain. The CDR3 has 12 amino acids. Germline V CDR1 and CDR2: SQVTM, ANQGSEA. V shed 4 bases and J shed 5 bases, with 11 bases lying between them. The CDR3 reads CSVGGNGETQYF. Written as DNA, the CDR3 is TGCAGCGTTGGGGGTAACGGGGAGACCCAGTACTTC.

There are many counts of this clonotype. This chain links TRBV20-1 with TRBJ2-5; D unclear. The CDR3 is 11 residues long. Germline CDR1 is DFQATT and CDR2 is SNEGSKA (reference sequence). V was trimmed by 6 bases and J by 5 bases, leaving 10 bases between them. The CDR3 coding sequence is TGCAGTGCCCTAGTAGTGGAGACCCAGTACTTC. It encodes CSALVVETQYF.

The chain carries TRBV18 and TRBJ2-1, with 13 bases that match TRBD2. Germline loops: CDR1 KGHSH, CDR2 LQKENI. CDR3 size: 16 residues. Unmatched junction bases numbered 9, after V lost 3 bases and J lost 10 bases. For the CDR3, the DNA is TGTGCCAGCTCACCCACCTTGCGGACTAGCGGGAGAGAGCAGTTCTTC. Protein product: CASSPTLRTSGREQFF.

DNA for the CDR3: TGTGCCAGCAGCGACCTTAAGGAGGGTGGCAATCAGCCCCAGCATTTT. It encodes CASSDLKEGGNQPQHF. This chain uses TRBV6-2 or TRBV6-3 with TRBJ1-5; no definite D call. Trimming shortened V by 6 bases and J by 2 bases, and 17 bases separated the two germline ends. The CDR3 spans 16 residues. Germline CDR1 reads MNHEY; CDR2 reads SVGEGT.

The sample holds a few counts of this clonotype. One end of the junction varies from germline; a read error may be responsible. This chain joins TRBV9 and TRBJ1-3; 8 bases map to TRBD1. Germline CDR1 is SGDLS and CDR2 is YYNGEE. The CDR3 has 16 amino acids. The CDR3 protein is CASSVNQGAIGDTIYF. The CDR3 nucleotides are TGTGCCAGCAGCGTTAATCAGGGGGCGATTGGAGACACCATATATTTT.

V gene TRBV3-1 combines with J gene TRBJ2-5; 10 bases are shared with TRBD2. CDR3 size: 15 residues. The germline gives CDR1 LGHDT, CDR2 YNNKEL (reference sequence). J was trimmed by 2 bases and V by 4 bases; bases with no gene match: 4. CDR3 bases: TGTGCCAGCAGCCGCGGTAGCGGGGGGCAAGAGACCCAGTACTTC. Translating gives CASSRGSGGQETQYF.

The table lists this clonotype with many counts. This rearrangement joins TRBV7-2 to TRBJ1-2, with a tentative D call TRBD1 (5 bases). The CDR3 runs to 15 residues. The germline V gene has CDR1 SGHTA and CDR2 FQGNSA. Trimming stripped 5 bases from V and 5 bases from J, with 18 bases between. The CDR3 sequence is CASSPRDRLLYGYTF. The CDR3 DNA sequence: TGTGCCAGCAGCCCTCGAGACAGACTACTATATGGCTACACCTTC.

The chain carries TRBV5-1 and TRBJ2-1; 10 nucleotides align to TRBD1. This CDR3 region has 14 residues. V lost 3 bases, J lost 5 bases, and 2 bases stayed unmatched. In germline, CDR1 is SGHRS, CDR2 YFSETQ. Here the CDR3 reads CASSWGQGNNEQFF. The CDR3, as DNA: TGCGCCAGCAGCTGGGGACAGGGGAACAATGAGCAGTTCTTC.

This clonotype was observed a handful of times. This chain links TRBV6-5 with TRBJ2-5, with 11 nucleotides matching TRBD2. J was trimmed by 0 bases and V by 4 bases; bases with no gene match: 1. The CDR3 runs 15 residues. Per germline, CDR1 MNHEY and CDR2 SVGAGI. Here the CDR3 reads CASSSSGGYQETQYF. CDR3 in DNA: TGTGCCAGCAGTTCTAGCGGGGGGTACCAAGAGACCCAGTACTTC.

The table lists this clonotype with a few counts. The chain recombines TRBV10-3 with TRBJ1-6; D perhaps matches TRBD1 (6 bases). The CDR3 covers 15 residues. Per germline, CDR1 ENHRY and CDR2 SYGVKD. V gave up 7 bases and J gave up 6 bases, with 16 bases separating them. CDR3 residues: CAIKGGQGRNSPLHF. The CDR3, as DNA: TGTGCCATCAAGGGAGGGCAGGGGCGTAATTCACCCCTCCACTTT.

In its sample, this clonotype was seen many times. The rearrangement links TRBV13 to TRBJ2-5, with a weak D call TRBD2 (6 bases). CDR1 is PRHDT and CDR2 is FYEKMQ in the germline V gene (reference sequence). The V end lost 4 bases, the J end lost 5 bases, and 14 bases lay between the germline ends. The CDR3 has 14 amino acids. The CDR3 nucleotides read TGTGCCAGCAGCTCGCTCCAGGGAGGCGAGACCCAGTACTTC. It yields the protein CASSSLQGGETQYF. Full variable domain (rest looked up from reference TRBV13 and TRBJ2-5): AAGVIQSPRHLIKEKRETATLKCYPIPRHDTVYWYQQGPGQDPQFLISFYEKMQSDKGSIPDRFSAQQFSDYHSELNMSSLELGDSALYFCASSSLQGGETQYFGPGTRLLVL.

This clonotype was detected a few times. CDR3 nucleotides: TGTGCCAGTCGGCGGCTTGTGGGGACAGGTGGGCCCCAGCATTTT. Its protein is CASRRLVGTGGPQHF. V gene TRBV19 combines with J gene TRBJ1-5; the match to TRBD1 covers 8 bases. Per the germline V gene, CDR1 is LNHDA and CDR2 is SQIVND (reference sequence). With 8 bases clipped from V and 9 bases from J, the junction kept 15 bases outside the gene matches. CDR3 size: 15 residues.

The sample holds many counts of this clonotype. The rearrangement joins TRBV5-1 to TRBJ2-7, with TRBD1 matching 7 bases. Germline V gene sequence: CDR1 SGHRS, CDR2 YFSETQ. V was clipped by 3 bases and J by 3 bases; unmatched bases: 6. This CDR3 is built from 14 residues. The CDR3 here is CASSSTGASYEQYF. Here the CDR3 DNA reads TGCGCCAGCAGCTCAACAGGGGCCAGCTACGAGCAGTACTTC.

This clonotype was found a few times. DNA of the CDR3: TGTGCCAGCAGCCAAGATCAGTCCGGTGAGCAGTTCTTC. It is translated as CASSQDQSGEQFF. The rearrangement joins TRBV3-1 to TRBJ2-1; no clear D gene. Trimming stripped 0 bases from V and 9 bases from J, with 9 bases between. The CDR3 is made up of 13 amino acids. From germline, CDR1 is LGHDT and CDR2 YNNKEL (reference sequence).

This clonotype has more than one count but fewer than ten. This sequence joins TRBV2 and TRBJ1-1; TRBD1 might be the D (5 bases). V lost 7 bases and J 11 bases, leaving 14 bases between the germline ends. This CDR3 spans 11 amino acids. The germline V gene encodes CDR1 SNHLY and CDR2 FYNNEI. The CDR3 is CASMEQGPAFF. For the CDR3, the DNA is TGTGCCAGCATGGAGCAGGGTCCCGCTTTCTTT.

This clonotype came up many times. The chain recombines TRBV28 with TRBJ1-1, with 10 bases fitting TRBD1. Germline trimming cut 3 bases from V and 4 bases from J; bases unmatched to any gene: 11. The germline V gene encodes CDR1 MDHEN and CDR2 SYDVKM. This CDR3 contains 17 residues. The CDR3 loop reads CASSFPQGQGPTTEAFF. CDR3 nucleotides: TGTGCCAGCAGTTTCCCACAGGGACAGGGGCCGACCACTGAAGCTTTCTTT.

The CDR3: CSAPTRRGKETQYF. In nucleotides, the CDR3 is TGCAGTGCTCCTACGAGGAGGGGGAAAGAGACCCAGTACTTC. V gene TRBV20-1 combines with J gene TRBJ2-5; possibly TRBD1 or TRBD2 for D (6 bases each). CDR1 and CDR2 from the germline V gene are DFQATT and SNEGSKA (reference sequence). This CDR3 region has 14 residues. V lost 5 bases and J lost 3, with 16 bases in between.